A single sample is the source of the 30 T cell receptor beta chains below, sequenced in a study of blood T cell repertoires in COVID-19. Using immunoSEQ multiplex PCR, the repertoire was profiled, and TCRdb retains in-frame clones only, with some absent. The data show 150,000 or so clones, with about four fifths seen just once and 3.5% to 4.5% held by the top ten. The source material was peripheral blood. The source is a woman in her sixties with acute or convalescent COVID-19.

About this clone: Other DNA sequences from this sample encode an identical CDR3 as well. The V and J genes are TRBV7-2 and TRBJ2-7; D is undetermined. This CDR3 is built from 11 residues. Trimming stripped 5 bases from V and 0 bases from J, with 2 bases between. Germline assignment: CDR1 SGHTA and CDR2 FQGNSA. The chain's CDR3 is CASSLSYEQYF. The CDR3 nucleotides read TGTGCCAGCAGCCTCTCCTACGAGCAGTACTTC.

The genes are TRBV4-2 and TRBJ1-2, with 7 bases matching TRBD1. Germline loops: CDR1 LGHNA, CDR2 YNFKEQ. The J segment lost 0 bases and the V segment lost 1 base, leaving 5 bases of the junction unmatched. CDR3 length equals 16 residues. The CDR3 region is CASSQGQGLTNYGYTF. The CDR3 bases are TGTGCCAGCAGCCAAGGACAGGGCTTGACTAACTATGGCTACACCTTC.

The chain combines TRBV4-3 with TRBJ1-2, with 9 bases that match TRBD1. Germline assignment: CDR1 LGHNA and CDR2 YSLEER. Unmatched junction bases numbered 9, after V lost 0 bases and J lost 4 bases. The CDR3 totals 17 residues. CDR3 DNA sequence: TGCGCCAGCAGCCAAGATAACTGGGACAGGGACGGCTATGGCTACACCTTC. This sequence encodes CASSQDNWDRDGYGYTF.

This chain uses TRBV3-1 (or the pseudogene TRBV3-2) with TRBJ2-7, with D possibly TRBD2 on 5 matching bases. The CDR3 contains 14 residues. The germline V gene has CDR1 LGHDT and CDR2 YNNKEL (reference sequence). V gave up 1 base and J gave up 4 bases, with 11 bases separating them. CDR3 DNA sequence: TGTGCCAGCAGCCAAGGATGGACGGGATACGAGCAGTACTTC. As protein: CASSQGWTGYEQYF.

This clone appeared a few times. CDR3 sequence (DNA): TGTGCCAGCAGCTTGGGGTTGCGGGGGGCCTACAATGAGCAGTTCTTC. Protein product: CASSLGLRGAYNEQFF. This chain uses TRBV5-6 with TRBJ2-1, with TRBD2 matching over 8 bases. The CDR3 sequence is 16 residues long. Germline V gene lookup returns CDR1 SGHDT and CDR2 YYEEEE. Trimming cost V 0 bases and J 2 bases; bases outside gene matches: 4.

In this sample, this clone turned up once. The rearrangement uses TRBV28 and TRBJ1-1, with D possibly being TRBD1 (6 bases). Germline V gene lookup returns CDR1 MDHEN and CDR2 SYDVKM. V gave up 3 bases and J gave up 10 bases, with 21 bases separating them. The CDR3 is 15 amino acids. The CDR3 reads CASSLRTGKVYGAFF. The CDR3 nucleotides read TGTGCCAGCAGTTTGAGAACAGGGAAGGTTTATGGAGCTTTCTTT. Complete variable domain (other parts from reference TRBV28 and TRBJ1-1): DVKVTQSSRYLVKRTGEKVFLECVQDMDHENMFWYRQDPGLGLRLIYFSYDVKMKEKGDIPEGYSVSREKKERFSLILESASTNQTSMYLCASSLRTGKVYGAFFGQGTRLTVV.

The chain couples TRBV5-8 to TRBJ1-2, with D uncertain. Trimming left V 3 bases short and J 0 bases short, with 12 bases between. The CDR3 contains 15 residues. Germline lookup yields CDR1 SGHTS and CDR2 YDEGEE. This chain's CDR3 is CASSWRTLANYGYTF. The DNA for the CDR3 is TGTGCCAGCAGCTGGAGGACGTTAGCTAACTATGGCTACACCTTC. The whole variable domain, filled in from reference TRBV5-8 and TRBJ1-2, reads EAGVTQSPTHLIKTRGQQATLRCSPISGHTSVYWYQQALGLGLQFLLWYDEGEERNRGNFPPRFSGRQFPNYSSELNVNALELEDSALYLCASSWRTLANYGYTFGSGTRLTVV.

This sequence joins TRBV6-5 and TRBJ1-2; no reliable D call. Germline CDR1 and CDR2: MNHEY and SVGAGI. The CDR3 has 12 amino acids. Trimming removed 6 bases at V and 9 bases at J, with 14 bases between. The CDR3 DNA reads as TGTGCCAGCAGAGATAATACACTAAGCTACACCTTC. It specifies CASRDNTLSYTF.

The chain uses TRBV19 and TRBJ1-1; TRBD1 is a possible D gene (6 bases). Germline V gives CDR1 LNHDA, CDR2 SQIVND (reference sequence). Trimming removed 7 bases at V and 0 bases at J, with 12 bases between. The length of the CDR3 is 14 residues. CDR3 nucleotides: TGTGCCAGTACCGCGGGGGACATGAACACTGAAGCTTTCTTT. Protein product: CASTAGDMNTEAFF.

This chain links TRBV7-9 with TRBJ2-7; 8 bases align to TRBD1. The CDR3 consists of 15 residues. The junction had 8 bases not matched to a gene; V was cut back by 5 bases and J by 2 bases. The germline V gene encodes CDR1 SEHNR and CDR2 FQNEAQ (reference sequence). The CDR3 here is CASSPRQGSAYEQYF. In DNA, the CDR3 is TGTGCCAGCAGCCCTAGACAGGGGTCGGCCTACGAGCAGTACTTC.

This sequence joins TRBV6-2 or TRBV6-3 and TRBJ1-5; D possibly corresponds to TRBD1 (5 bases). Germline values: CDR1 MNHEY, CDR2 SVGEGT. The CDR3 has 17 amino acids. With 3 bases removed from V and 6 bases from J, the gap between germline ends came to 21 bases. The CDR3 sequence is CASSYVLMNGGRQPQHF. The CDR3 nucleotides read TGTGCCAGCAGTTATGTGTTGATGAACGGGGGTCGTCAGCCCCAGCATTTT.

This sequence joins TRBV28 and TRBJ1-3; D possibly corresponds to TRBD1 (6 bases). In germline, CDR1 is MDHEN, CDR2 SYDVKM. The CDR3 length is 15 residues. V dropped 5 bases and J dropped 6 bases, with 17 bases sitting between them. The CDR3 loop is CASSATGSRENTIYF. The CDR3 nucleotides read TGTGCCAGCAGTGCCACAGGGAGTCGGGAAAACACCATATATTTT.

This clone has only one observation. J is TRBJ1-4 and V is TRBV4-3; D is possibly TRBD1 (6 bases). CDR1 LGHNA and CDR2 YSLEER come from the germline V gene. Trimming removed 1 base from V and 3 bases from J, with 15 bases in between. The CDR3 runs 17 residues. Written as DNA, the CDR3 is TGCGCCAGCAGCCAAGGGGGTGGGGGGGCTCCTAATGAAAAACTGTTTTTT. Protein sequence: CASSQGGGGAPNEKLFF.

CDR3 protein: CASSPDRGFGTEAFF. Written as DNA, the CDR3 is TGCGCCAGCAGCCCGGACAGGGGGTTTGGCACTGAAGCTTTCTTT. The rearrangement joins TRBV5-1 to TRBJ1-1; 10 nucleotides agree with TRBD1. Germline trimming cut 4 bases from V and 4 bases from J; bases unmatched to any gene: 7. CDR1 and CDR2 from the germline V gene are SGHRS and YFSETQ. The CDR3 is made up of 15 amino acids.

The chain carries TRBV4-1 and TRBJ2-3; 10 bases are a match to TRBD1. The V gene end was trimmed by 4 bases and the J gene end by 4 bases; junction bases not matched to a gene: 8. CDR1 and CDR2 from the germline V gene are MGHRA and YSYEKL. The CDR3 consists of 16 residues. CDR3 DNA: TGCGCCAGCAGCCGGACGGGACAGGGGCGCCCAGATACGCAGTATTTT. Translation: CASSRTGQGRPDTQYF.

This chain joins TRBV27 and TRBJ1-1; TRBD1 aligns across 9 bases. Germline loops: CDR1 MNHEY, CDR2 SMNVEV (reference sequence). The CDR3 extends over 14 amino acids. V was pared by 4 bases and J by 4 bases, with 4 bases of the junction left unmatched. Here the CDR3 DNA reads TGTGCCAGCAGTTACTCGACAGGGGGCACTGAAGCTTTCTTT. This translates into CASSYSTGGTEAFF.

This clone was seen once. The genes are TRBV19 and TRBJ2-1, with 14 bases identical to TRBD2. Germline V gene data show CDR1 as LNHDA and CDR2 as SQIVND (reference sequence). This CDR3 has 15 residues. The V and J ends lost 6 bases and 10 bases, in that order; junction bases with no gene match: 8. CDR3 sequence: CASSGGLAGAREQFF. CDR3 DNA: TGTGCCAGTAGCGGGGGACTAGCGGGAGCTCGGGAGCAGTTCTTC.

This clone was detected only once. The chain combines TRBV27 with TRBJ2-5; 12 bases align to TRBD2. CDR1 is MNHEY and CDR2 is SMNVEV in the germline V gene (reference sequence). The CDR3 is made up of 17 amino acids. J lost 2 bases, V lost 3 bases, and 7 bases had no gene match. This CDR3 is CASSFLPLAGGQETQYF. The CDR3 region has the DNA TGTGCCAGCAGTTTCCTCCCTCTAGCGGGAGGGCAAGAGACCCAGTACTTC.

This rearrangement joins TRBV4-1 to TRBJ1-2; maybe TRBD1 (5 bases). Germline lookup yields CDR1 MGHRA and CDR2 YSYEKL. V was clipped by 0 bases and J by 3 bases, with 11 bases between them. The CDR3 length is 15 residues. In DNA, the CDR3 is TGCGCCAGCAGCCAAGACGGGACTCGCGACTATGGCTACACCTTC. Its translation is CASSQDGTRDYGYTF.

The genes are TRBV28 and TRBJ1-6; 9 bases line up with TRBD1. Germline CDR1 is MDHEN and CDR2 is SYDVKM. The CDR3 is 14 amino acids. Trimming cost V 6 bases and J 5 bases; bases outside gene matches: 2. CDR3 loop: CASRGTGNNSPLHF. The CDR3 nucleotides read TGTGCCAGCAGAGGGACAGGGAATAATTCACCCCTCCACTTT. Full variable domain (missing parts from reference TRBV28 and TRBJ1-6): DVKVTQSSRYLVKRTGEKVFLECVQDMDHENMFWYRQDPGLGLRLIYFSYDVKMKEKGDIPEGYSVSREKKERFSLILESASTNQTSMYLCASRGTGNNSPLHFGNGTRLTVT.

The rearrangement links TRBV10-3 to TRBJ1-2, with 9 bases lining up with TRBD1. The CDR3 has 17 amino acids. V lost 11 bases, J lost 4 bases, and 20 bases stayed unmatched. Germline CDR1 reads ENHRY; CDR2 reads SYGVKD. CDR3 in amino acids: CAVGSYAGTGISYGYTF. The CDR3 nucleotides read TGTGCCGTAGGGTCTTACGCCGGGACAGGGATAAGCTATGGCTACACCTTC.

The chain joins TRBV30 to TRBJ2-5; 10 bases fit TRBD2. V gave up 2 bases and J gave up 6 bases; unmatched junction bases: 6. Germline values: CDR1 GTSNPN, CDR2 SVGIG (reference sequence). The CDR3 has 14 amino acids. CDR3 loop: CAWSITSGKKTQYF. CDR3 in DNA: TGTGCCTGGAGTATCACTAGCGGGAAGAAGACCCAGTACTTC.

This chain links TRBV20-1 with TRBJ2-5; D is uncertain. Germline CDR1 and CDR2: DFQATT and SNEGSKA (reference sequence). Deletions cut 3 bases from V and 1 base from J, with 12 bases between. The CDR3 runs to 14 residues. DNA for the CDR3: TGCAGTGCTAGTACCAGACTTGCCCAAGAGACCCAGTACTTC. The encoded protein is CSASTRLAQETQYF.

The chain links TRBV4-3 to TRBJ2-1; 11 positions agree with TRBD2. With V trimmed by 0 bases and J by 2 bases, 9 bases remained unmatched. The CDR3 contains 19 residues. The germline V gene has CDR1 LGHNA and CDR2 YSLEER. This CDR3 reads CASSQESQGLADPYNEQFF. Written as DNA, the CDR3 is TGCGCCAGCAGCCAAGAGAGTCAGGGACTAGCGGATCCCTACAATGAGCAGTTCTTC.

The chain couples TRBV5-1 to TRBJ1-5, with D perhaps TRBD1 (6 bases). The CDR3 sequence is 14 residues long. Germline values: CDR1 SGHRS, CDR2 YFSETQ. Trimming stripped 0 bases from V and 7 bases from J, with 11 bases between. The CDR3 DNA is TGCGCCAGCAGCTTGGTGGCAGGGGAACAGCCCCAGCATTTT. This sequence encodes CASSLVAGEQPQHF.

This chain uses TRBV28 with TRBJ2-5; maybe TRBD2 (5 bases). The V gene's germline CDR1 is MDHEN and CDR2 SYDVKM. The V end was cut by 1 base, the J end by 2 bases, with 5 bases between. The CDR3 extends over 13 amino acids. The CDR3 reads CASSLSGQETQYF. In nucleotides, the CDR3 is TGTGCCAGCAGTTTATCGGGGCAAGAGACCCAGTACTTC.

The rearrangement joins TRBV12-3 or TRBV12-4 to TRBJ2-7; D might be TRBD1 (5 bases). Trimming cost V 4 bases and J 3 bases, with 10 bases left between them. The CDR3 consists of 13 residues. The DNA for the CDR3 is TGTGCCAGCAGTTCCTTTAGGGGCTACGAGCAGTACTTC. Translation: CASSSFRGYEQYF.

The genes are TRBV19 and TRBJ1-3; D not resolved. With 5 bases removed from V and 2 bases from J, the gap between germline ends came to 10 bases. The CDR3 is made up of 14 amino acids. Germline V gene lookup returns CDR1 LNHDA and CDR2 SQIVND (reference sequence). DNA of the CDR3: TGTGCCAGTAGTGCCGCGGGGACTGGAAACACCATATATTTT. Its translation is CASSAAGTGNTIYF.

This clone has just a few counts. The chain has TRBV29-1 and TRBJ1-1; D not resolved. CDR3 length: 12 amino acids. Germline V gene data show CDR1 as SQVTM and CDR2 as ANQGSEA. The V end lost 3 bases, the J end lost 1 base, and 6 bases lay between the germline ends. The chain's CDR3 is CSVDRENTEAFF. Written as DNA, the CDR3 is TGCAGCGTTGACCGAGAGAACACTGAAGCTTTCTTT.

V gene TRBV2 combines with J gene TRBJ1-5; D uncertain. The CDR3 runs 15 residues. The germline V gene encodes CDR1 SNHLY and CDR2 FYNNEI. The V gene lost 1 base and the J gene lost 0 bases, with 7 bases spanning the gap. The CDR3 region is CASSEGRNSNQPQHF. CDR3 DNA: TGTGCCAGCAGTGAAGGCAGGAATAGCAATCAGCCCCAGCATTTT.